Each of the 31 T cell receptor beta chains below was sequenced from the same sample in a study of shared clonotypes between healthy human individuals. The protocol was immunoSEQ multiplex PCR, while the TCRdb copy is restricted to in-frame clones and leaves out a portion. Of around 2.5 million clones listed, 90% to 95% are singletons. Sequencing was done on a sample of naive CD4+ T cells from PBMCs. Subset denoted: CD45RA+ positively selected. The receptors were sampled from a man aged 18 to 30 in good health. Some clones in this sample may be carry-over from other donors' samples.

CDR3 sequence reads: CAISESAGLSPLYTF. DNA for the CDR3: TGTGCCATCAGTGAGTCGGCAGGGCTGAGCCCCCTCTACACCTTC. The chain has TRBV10-3 and TRBJ1-2; D is possibly TRBD1 (5 bases). The CDR3 runs to 15 residues. Trimming shortened V by 0 bases and J by 10 bases, and 18 bases separated the two germline ends. CDR1 is ENHRY, CDR2 SYGVKD, per germline.

The chain uses TRBV7-9 and TRBJ2-7; 8 nucleotides align to TRBD2. J was trimmed by 3 bases and V by 5 bases; bases with no gene match: 9. CDR1 is SEHNR, CDR2 FQNEAQ, per germline (reference sequence). CDR3 length: 15 amino acids. The CDR3 nucleotides are TGTGCCAGCAGCCGCGGGGGCGCGGGAGGCTACGAGCAGTACTTC. Translation gives CASSRGGAGGYEQYF.

The chain recombines TRBV6-5 with TRBJ1-1; 8 nucleotides line up with TRBD1. V dropped 6 bases and J dropped 0; count of bases not matched to a gene: 3. The CDR3 has 14 residues. CDR1 MNHEY and CDR2 SVGAGI come from the germline V gene. The CDR3 is CASSRQGMNTEAFF. The CDR3, as DNA: TGTGCCAGCAGCAGACAGGGGATGAACACTGAAGCTTTCTTT.

The chain combines TRBV2 with TRBJ1-1, with TRBD1 matching 8 bases. The CDR3 extends over 12 amino acids. With V trimmed by 8 bases and J by 6 bases, 5 bases remained unmatched. Per the germline V gene, CDR1 is SNHLY and CDR2 is FYNNEI. The CDR3 protein is CASDKQGAEAFF. CDR3 DNA sequence: TGTGCCAGCGATAAACAGGGGGCTGAAGCTTTCTTT.

A note on this clone: Other DNA variants within this sample encode the same CDR3. The CDR3: CASSLVAGAAYDEQYF. The CDR3, as DNA: TGTGCCAGCTCACTAGTAGCGGGAGCTGCCTACGATGAGCAGTACTTC. The V call is TRBV18, the J call TRBJ2-7, with 9 bases matching TRBD2. The CDR3 is made up of 16 amino acids. Germline lookup yields CDR1 KGHSH and CDR2 LQKENI. The J segment lost 7 bases and the V segment lost 4 bases, leaving 14 bases of the junction unmatched.

The chain uses TRBV7-9 and TRBJ2-7, with a tentative D call TRBD1 (6 bases). This CDR3 is 16 amino acids long. Germline V lookup: CDR1 SEHNR, CDR2 FQNEAQ (reference sequence). The V gene lost 1 base and the J gene lost 3 bases, with 16 bases spanning the gap. In DNA, the CDR3 is TGTGCCAGCAGCTTAGGAGACAGGCAATACAACTACGAGCAGTACTTC. Amino acids: CASSLGDRQYNYEQYF. Filled out from reference TRBV7-9 and TRBJ2-7, the complete variable domain reads DTGVSQNPRHKITKRGQNVTFRCDPISEHNRLYWYRQTLGQGPEFLTYFQNEAQLEKSRLLSDRFSAERPKGSFSTLEIQRTEQGDSAMYLCASSLGDRQYNYEQYFGPGTRLTVT.

Only one count was recorded for this clone. The chain couples TRBV30 to TRBJ2-2; 11 bases map to TRBD2. Germline CDR1 reads GTSNPN; CDR2 reads SVGIG (reference sequence). V lost 2 bases, J lost 1 base, and 6 bases stayed unmatched. The CDR3 runs to 17 residues. The CDR3 here is CAWSFRLAGLNTGELFF. Written as DNA, the CDR3 is TGTGCCTGGAGTTTTAGACTAGCGGGGCTGAACACCGGGGAGCTGTTTTTT.

The CDR3 region is CASRSQGTRNEKLFF. The CDR3 DNA reads as TGTGCCAGCAGGTCACAGGGAACCCGTAATGAAAAACTGTTTTTT. This chain uses TRBV2 with TRBJ1-4, with D perhaps matching TRBD1 (6 bases). The CDR3 extends over 15 amino acids. Germline V lookup: CDR1 SNHLY, CDR2 FYNNEI. Trimming removed 6 bases at V and 4 bases at J, with 15 bases between.

In this sample, this clone turned up once. The rearrangement joins TRBV5-4 to TRBJ2-3; D not certain. Germline-derived CDR1 and CDR2 are SGHNT and YYREEE (reference sequence). The CDR3 runs 15 residues. V lost 5 bases and J lost 1, with 14 bases in between. DNA of the CDR3: TGTGCCAGCAGGGTCTCGGGCCCCGGCACAGATACGCAGTATTTT. Amino acids: CASRVSGPGTDTQYF. Full variable domain (rest looked up from reference TRBV5-4 and TRBJ2-3): ETGVTQSPTHLIKTRGQQVTLRCSSQSGHNTVSWYQQALGQGPQFIFQYYREEENGRGNFPPRFSGLQFPNYSSELNVNALELDDSALYLCASRVSGPGTDTQYFGPGTRLTVL.

V and J are TRBV28 and TRBJ2-7; D gene unclear. Trimming pared 7 bases from V and 3 bases from J, leaving 10 bases between. This CDR3 spans 12 amino acids. From germline, CDR1 is MDHEN and CDR2 SYDVKM. This CDR3 reads CASTRVSYEQYF. Written as DNA, the CDR3 is TGTGCCAGCACCCGGGTTAGCTACGAGCAGTACTTC. Drawing the rest from reference TRBV28 and TRBJ2-7, the complete variable domain is DVKVTQSSRYLVKRTGEKVFLECVQDMDHENMFWYRQDPGLGLRLIYFSYDVKMKEKGDIPEGYSVSREKKERFSLILESASTNQTSMYLCASTRVSYEQYFGPGTRLTVT.

The chain couples TRBV28 to TRBJ1-3; D unclear. The V gene's germline CDR1 is MDHEN and CDR2 SYDVKM. The CDR3 length is 13 residues. Trimming stripped 2 bases from V and 2 bases from J, with 4 bases between. CDR3 protein: CASSLMAGNTIYF. CDR3 sequence (DNA): TGTGCCAGCAGTTTAATGGCTGGAAACACCATATATTTT.

The chain is built from TRBV28 and TRBJ2-3; D might be TRBD1 or TRBD2, each matching 6 bases. CDR1 and CDR2 from the germline V gene are MDHEN and SYDVKM. The CDR3 is 14 amino acids. Trimming cost V 4 bases and J 2 bases, with 10 bases left between them. The CDR3, as DNA: TGTGCCAGCAGTTGGGGGGCATACACAGATACGCAGTATTTT. Translating gives CASSWGAYTDTQYF.

Concerning this clone itself: Other DNA sequences in this specimen translate into the identical CDR3. The rearrangement links TRBV28 to TRBJ2-7, with D uncertain. The V end was cut by 2 bases, the J end by 2 bases, with 4 bases between. This CDR3 contains 12 residues. CDR1 and CDR2 from the germline V gene are MDHEN and SYDVKM. The CDR3 DNA follows: TGTGCCAGCAGTTTACCCACCTACGAGCAGTACTTC. Its protein is CASSLPTYEQYF.

V and J are TRBV5-6 and TRBJ1-4; tentatively, D is TRBD1 (6 bases). V was shortened by 3 bases and J by 5 bases, with 14 bases between the two germline ends. The CDR3 is 15 residues long. Germline V gives CDR1 SGHDT, CDR2 YYEEEE. CDR3 in DNA: TGTGCCAGCAGCTGGGGGCCCGCCCCGAATGAAAAACTGTTTTTT. Amino acids: CASSWGPAPNEKLFF.

This clone was found a few times. The rearrangement links TRBV6-1 to TRBJ1-5; tentative D call: TRBD1 (5 bases). V was trimmed by 10 bases and J by 4 bases, leaving 14 bases between them. CDR1 and CDR2 (germline): MNHNS, SASEGT. The CDR3 loop spans 13 amino acids. The CDR3 DNA reads TGTGCCACCTTGACAGACGGTAATCAGCCCCAGCATTTT. Residues: CATLTDGNQPQHF.

This clone appeared once. The chain recombines TRBV7-2 with TRBJ2-3, with no clear D. The V end lost 1 base, the J end lost 2 bases, and 10 bases lay between the germline ends. The CDR3 length is 15 residues. The V gene's germline CDR1 is SGHTA and CDR2 FQGNSA. The CDR3 sequence: CASSLERAPTDTQYF. For the CDR3, the DNA is TGTGCCAGCAGCTTAGAACGGGCCCCCACAGATACGCAGTATTTT.

The chain carries TRBV28 and TRBJ2-7; TRBD1 matches at 8 bases. CDR3 length: 15 residues. The J segment lost 3 bases and the V segment lost 5 bases, leaving 9 bases of the junction unmatched. The germline V gene encodes CDR1 MDHEN and CDR2 SYDVKM. In DNA, the CDR3 is TGTGCCAGCAGTGTGACAGGGGACCTCTTCTACGAGCAGTACTTC. Protein: CASSVTGDLFYEQYF. The whole variable domain, filled in from reference TRBV28 and TRBJ2-7, reads DVKVTQSSRYLVKRTGEKVFLECVQDMDHENMFWYRQDPGLGLRLIYFSYDVKMKEKGDIPEGYSVSREKKERFSLILESASTNQTSMYLCASSVTGDLFYEQYFGPGTRLTVT.

The chain carries TRBV7-8 and TRBJ1-5; 8 bases align to TRBD1. Per the germline V gene, CDR1 is SGHVS and CDR2 is FQNEAQ. The CDR3 is made up of 16 amino acids. J gave up 3 bases and V 5 bases, and 9 bases lay outside the gene matches. CDR3 sequence reads: CASSSSRTGYNQPQHF. CDR3 nucleotide sequence: TGTGCCAGCAGCAGTTCTAGGACAGGGTACAATCAGCCCCAGCATTTT.

The chain links TRBV10-3 to TRBJ1-2; maybe TRBD1 (6 bases). Germline V gene sequence: CDR1 ENHRY, CDR2 SYGVKD. This CDR3 spans 15 amino acids. Trimming took off 6 bases at V and 3 bases at J, with 17 bases between the two ends. CDR3 coding DNA: TGTGCCATCAGCCTCAACAGGGAGAGGGACTATGGCTACACCTTC. This translates into CAISLNRERDYGYTF.

This clone was counted a single time. V gene TRBV29-1 combines with J gene TRBJ2-1; 7 bases match TRBD1. CDR1 SQVTM and CDR2 ANQGSEA come from the germline V gene. This CDR3 spans 13 amino acids. V was pared by 6 bases and J by 6 bases, with 8 bases of the junction left unmatched. In DNA, the CDR3 is TGCAGCGTACCGAGACAGGGTACCAATGAGCAGTTCTTC. Its translation is CSVPRQGTNEQFF.

This clone was seen once. Within the sample, other DNA sequences also encode this same CDR3. The rearrangement uses TRBV18 and TRBJ2-2; 7 bases match TRBD1. CDR1 is KGHSH and CDR2 is LQKENI in the germline V gene. With V trimmed by 0 bases and J by 4 bases, 5 bases remained unmatched. The CDR3 consists of 16 residues. The CDR3 nucleotides read TGTGCCAGCTCACCACCAGTCAACAGGGGCACCGGGGAGCTGTTTTTT. Translating it yields CASSPPVNRGTGELFF.

The V and J genes are TRBV7-3 and TRBJ1-6; D possibly corresponds to TRBD1 (5 bases). Germline-derived CDR1 and CDR2 are SGHTA and FQGTGA. This CDR3 has 15 residues. V dropped 5 bases and J dropped 10 bases, with 18 bases sitting between them. This CDR3 is CASSMGPTSWSPLHF. The CDR3 region has the DNA TGTGCCAGCAGCATGGGACCCACGAGTTGGTCACCCCTCCACTTT.

This clone has a single count. The rearrangement uses TRBV28 and TRBJ2-7; D unclear. V was shortened by 6 bases and J by 2 bases, with 8 bases between the two germline ends. The CDR3 covers 12 residues. The germline V gene has CDR1 MDHEN and CDR2 SYDVKM. The CDR3 region has the DNA TGTGCCAGCAGGCAGAGCCCCTACGAGCAGTACTTC. Protein: CASRQSPYEQYF. The full variable domain, its missing parts supplied by reference TRBV28 and TRBJ2-7, is DVKVTQSSRYLVKRTGEKVFLECVQDMDHENMFWYRQDPGLGLRLIYFSYDVKMKEKGDIPEGYSVSREKKERFSLILESASTNQTSMYLCASRQSPYEQYFGPGTRLTVT.

J is TRBJ2-3 and V is TRBV5-4, with D possibly being TRBD2 (5 bases). Trimming removed 1 base from V and 0 bases from J, with 9 bases in between. In germline, CDR1 is SGHNT, CDR2 YYREEE (reference sequence). This CDR3 has 15 amino acids. CDR3 in amino acids: CASSLSRTSTDTQYF. Written as DNA, the CDR3 is TGTGCCAGCAGCTTGTCCAGGACTAGCACAGATACGCAGTATTTT.

Notes on this clone: This sample also contains other DNA sequences that code for the same CDR3. The CDR3 region has the DNA TGTGCCAGCAGCGGACTAGCGGGGAACACCGGGGAGCTGTTTTTT. Translation gives CASSGLAGNTGELFF. The chain has TRBV6-1 and TRBJ2-2; 11 bases are shared with TRBD2. The germline V gene has CDR1 MNHNS and CDR2 SASEGT. This CDR3 comprises 15 residues. Trimming at V came to 6 bases and at J to 1 base, leaving 1 base not matched to a gene.

This clone was detected once. J is TRBJ2-1 and V is TRBV5-1, with 12 bases aligning to TRBD2. This CDR3 is built from 17 residues. Germline V CDR1 and CDR2: SGHRS, YFSETQ. The V segment lost 4 bases and the J segment 5 bases; nucleotides outside the gene matches: 10. CDR3: CASSHQQTSGSDNEQFF. The CDR3 bases are TGCGCCAGCAGCCATCAACAGACTAGCGGGAGTGACAATGAGCAGTTCTTC.

Remarks on this clone: The sample holds other DNA sequences that translate to the same CDR3. The chain links TRBV28 to TRBJ1-1, with D possibly being TRBD1 (5 bases). CDR3 length: 12 residues. Germline V CDR1 and CDR2: MDHEN, SYDVKM. The V end lost 2 bases, the J end lost 7 bases, and 8 bases lay between the germline ends. CDR3 sequence reads: CASSLQGREAFF. Written as DNA, the CDR3 is TGTGCCAGCAGTTTACAGGGCCGTGAAGCTTTCTTT.

The gene calls are TRBV14 and TRBJ2-2, with 14 bases fitting TRBD2. V shed 0 bases and J 1 base; nucleotides not matched to a gene: 7. Per germline, CDR1 SGHDN and CDR2 FVKESK. This CDR3 is built from 20 residues. As DNA, the CDR3 is TGTGCCAGCAGCCAAGATCCCCCCGGACTAGCGGGAGGGAACACCGGGGAGCTGTTTTTT. Protein product: CASSQDPPGLAGGNTGELFF.

This clone occurred once. A junction boundary mismatches the germline segment, possibly from a read error. The rearrangement links TRBV30 to TRBJ1-3; D unclear. The CDR3 is 15 residues long. The germline CDR1 and CDR2 sequences are GTSNPN and SVGIG (reference sequence). CDR3 sequence: CAWAVHRVSRNTIYF. CDR3 nucleotides: TGTGCCTGGGCAGTCCACAGAGTCTCTAGAAACACCATATATTTT.

Concerning this clone: The sample has other DNA sequences that encode this CDR3 too. This sequence joins TRBV7-9 and TRBJ2-3, with TRBD1 as a possible D gene (7 bases). Trimming cost V 5 bases and J 0 bases, with 9 bases left between them. CDR3 length: 14 residues. The germline CDR1 and CDR2 sequences are SEHNR and FQNEAQ (reference sequence). The CDR3 is CASSPGGSTDTQYF. As DNA, the CDR3 is TGTGCCAGCAGCCCAGGGGGGAGCACAGATACGCAGTATTTT.

The chain has TRBV28 and TRBJ1-2, with 7 bases matching TRBD1. Germline CDR1 reads MDHEN; CDR2 reads SYDVKM. CDR3 length equals 12 residues. The V gene end was trimmed by 8 bases and the J gene end by 6 bases; junction bases not matched to a gene: 6. In DNA form, the CDR3 reads TGTGCCAGCTGGACAGGAGTTGATGGCTACACCTTC. Translating gives CASWTGVDGYTF.